The 13 T cell receptor beta chains below were found in one sample sequenced in a study of graft-versus-host responses after intestinal transplantation. For these TCRs, the target antigens are not known. Only in-frame clones appear in the TCRdb table, and some are missing; sequencing was by immunoSEQ multiplex PCR. This table has tens of thousands of clones, roughly 90% appearing once. The source material was unstimulated CD8+ T cells sorted from spleen or lymph node cells, sampled before intestinal transplant. Source of these receptors: a human donor who received an intestinal transplant.

The chain has TRBV5-1 and TRBJ2-2; D is undetermined. The V end lost 2 bases, the J end lost 3 bases, and 14 bases lay between the germline ends. The CDR3 length is 16 residues. Germline V gives CDR1 SGHRS, CDR2 YFSETQ. CDR3 DNA sequence: TGCGCCAGCAGCTTTATTCCACCTGACTACACCGGGGAGCTGTTTTTT. Protein product: CASSFIPPDYTGELFF.

The CDR3 protein is CASSFRTGREKLFF. In DNA, the CDR3 is TGTGCCAGCAGTTTCCGGACAGGTCGAGAAAAACTGTTTTTT. The chain combines TRBV28 with TRBJ1-4, with 7 bases fitting TRBD1. The J segment lost 8 bases and the V segment lost 3 bases, leaving 6 bases of the junction unmatched. The CDR3 has 14 residues. Germline V gene data show CDR1 as MDHEN and CDR2 as SYDVKM. Full variable domain (outside the CDR3, taken from reference TRBV28 and TRBJ1-4): DVKVTQSSRYLVKRTGEKVFLECVQDMDHENMFWYRQDPGLGLRLIYFSYDVKMKEKGDIPEGYSVSREKKERFSLILESASTNQTSMYLCASSFRTGREKLFFGSGTQLSVL.

This sequence joins TRBV13 and TRBJ1-2; TRBD1 might be the D (5 bases). Between the trimmed V and J ends, which lost 3 bases and 1 base, there was a span of 12 bases. The CDR3 has 15 amino acids. Germline values: CDR1 PRHDT, CDR2 FYEKMQ (reference sequence). CDR3 nucleotide sequence: TGTGCCAGCAGCTTCCGACAGCCTAATAACTATGGCTACACCTTC. It specifies CASSFRQPNNYGYTF.

Concerning this clone itself: Since the CDR3 does not end with the conserved phenylalanine or tryptophan, this likely comes from a read error. The limits of the CDR3 on the DNA are not certain, so only TCRdb's listed CDR3 is given. This rearrangement joins TRBV20-1 to TRBJ2-7; no check of the table's D call, TRBD1, against the DNA was made. Germline CDR1 reads DFQATT; CDR2 reads SNEGSKA (reference sequence). Inclusive of both ends, the CDR3 amounts to 8 amino acids. CDR3 amino acids: CSVNDRDL.

The V and J genes are TRBV9 and TRBJ1-2, with D perhaps matching TRBD1 (5 bases). Per germline, CDR1 SGDLS and CDR2 YYNGEE. The length of the CDR3 is 11 residues. Trimming took 5 bases from V and 12 from J, leaving 14 bases between them. The CDR3 sequence is CASRGGDGHTF. The CDR3 DNA follows: TGTGCCAGCAGGGGAGGGGACGGCCACACCTTC. Using reference TRBV9 and TRBJ1-2 for the parts outside the CDR3, the full variable domain is DSGVTQTPKHLITATGQRVTLRCSPRSGDLSVYWYQQSLDQGLQFLIQYYNGEERAKGNILERFSAQQFPDLHSELNLSSLELGDSALYFCASRGGDGHTFGSGTRLTVV.

The rearrangement joins TRBV4-1 to TRBJ2-3; tentatively, D is TRBD2 (5 bases). Germline CDR1 MGHRA, CDR2 YSYEKL. Trimming took off 0 bases at V and 5 bases at J, with 9 bases between the two ends. This CDR3 comprises 14 residues. The CDR3 sequence: CASSQDRSGDTQYF. In DNA form, the CDR3 reads TGCGCCAGCAGCCAAGACCGGAGCGGAGATACGCAGTATTTT.

This chain joins TRBV27 and TRBJ2-7; 9 bases line up with TRBD1. V trimming: 0 bases; J trimming: 3 bases; junction bases outside the gene matches: 6. The CDR3 is made up of 16 amino acids. Germline assignment: CDR1 MNHEY and CDR2 SMNVEV (reference sequence). The CDR3 is CASSLSGQGGVYEQYF. CDR3 sequence (DNA): TGTGCCAGCAGTTTATCGGGACAGGGAGGCGTCTACGAGCAGTACTTC.

The rearrangement joins TRBV5-4 to TRBJ1-4; D remains ambiguous. CDR1 is SGHNT and CDR2 is YYREEE in the germline V gene (reference sequence). The CDR3 extends over 14 amino acids. V lost 2 bases, J lost 8 bases, and 13 bases lay in between. The CDR3 region has the DNA TGTGCCAGCAGCTTCGCCGGGGAAGCGGAAAAACTGTTTTTT. It specifies CASSFAGEAEKLFF.

This clone occurred a few times. V gene TRBV21-1 combines with J gene TRBJ1-2; the tabulated D call, TRBD1, remains unverified against the DNA. TRBV21-1 is a known pseudogene. The CDR3 totals 15 residues. The CDR3 bases are TGTGCCAGCAGCGCGGGACAGGACCTTAACTATGGCTACACCTTC. This gives the protein CASSAGQDLNYGYTF.

The V gene is TRBV11-1, the J gene TRBJ2-7; TRBD1 might be the D (7 bases). V gave up 3 bases and J gave up 1 base, with 13 bases separating them. This CDR3 region has 15 residues. The germline gives CDR1 SGHAT, CDR2 FQDESV (reference sequence). CDR3 sequence reads: CASSLRDSISYEQYF. CDR3 coding DNA: TGTGCCAGCAGCTTGCGGGACAGCATTTCCTACGAGCAGTACTTC. The variable domain in full, completed from reference TRBV11-1 and TRBJ2-7, reads EAEVAQSPRYKITEKSQAVAFWCDPISGHATLYWYRQILGQGPELLVQFQDESVVDDSQLPKDRFSAERLKGVDSTLKIQPAELGDSAMYLCASSLRDSISYEQYFGPGTRLTVT.

This clone occurred once. This chain connects TRBV27 to TRBJ2-7; the match to TRBD2 covers 11 bases. The germline CDR1 and CDR2 sequences are MNHEY and SMNVEV (reference sequence). J lost 4 bases, V lost 6 bases, and 8 bases had no gene match. The CDR3 extends over 15 amino acids. This chain's CDR3 is CASSQGGLAAYEQYF. CDR3 sequence (DNA): TGTGCCAGCAGCCAGGGGGGACTAGCGGCATACGAGCAGTACTTC.

The rearrangement links TRBV20-1 to TRBJ2-1; TRBD1 is a possible D gene (6 bases). Deletions cut 7 bases from V and 6 bases from J, with 10 bases between. Germline V CDR1 and CDR2: DFQATT, SNEGSKA (reference sequence). There are 11 residues in the CDR3. Here the CDR3 DNA reads TGCAGTGTCGGACAGATCAATGAGCAGTTCTTC. This encodes CSVGQINEQFF.

This rearrangement joins TRBV4-1 to TRBJ2-3; D is uncertain. Trimming took off 4 bases at V and 0 bases at J, with 17 bases between the two ends. The CDR3 spans 17 residues. Germline CDR1 is MGHRA and CDR2 is YSYEKL. CDR3 sequence: CASSLFEFRQSTDTQYF. The CDR3, as DNA: TGCGCCAGCAGCCTCTTCGAATTCAGGCAGAGCACAGATACGCAGTATTTT.